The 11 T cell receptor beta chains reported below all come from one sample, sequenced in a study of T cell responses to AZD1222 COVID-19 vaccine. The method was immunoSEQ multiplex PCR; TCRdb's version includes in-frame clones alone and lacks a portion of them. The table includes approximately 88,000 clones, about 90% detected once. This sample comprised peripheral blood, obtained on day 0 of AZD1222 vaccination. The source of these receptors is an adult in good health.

CDR3 region: CAWSLVHEQYF. CDR3 nucleotide sequence: TGTGCCTGGAGTTTGGTCCACGAGCAGTACTTC. This rearrangement joins TRBV30 to TRBJ2-7; no clear D. Germline V lookup: CDR1 GTSNPN, CDR2 SVGIG (reference sequence). Trimming pared 2 bases from V and 5 bases from J, leaving 7 bases between. This CDR3 contains 11 residues. The full variable domain, rest sourced from reference TRBV30 and TRBJ2-7, is SQTIHQWPATLVQPVGSPLSLECTVEGTSNPNLYWYRQAAGRGLQLLFYSVGIGQISSEVPQNLSASRPQDRQFILSSKKLLLSDSGFYLCAWSLVHEQYFGPGTRLTVT.

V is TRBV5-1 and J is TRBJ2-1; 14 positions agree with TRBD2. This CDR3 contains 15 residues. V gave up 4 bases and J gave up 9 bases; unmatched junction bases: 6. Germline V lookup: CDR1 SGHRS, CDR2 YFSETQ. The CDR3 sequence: CASSQGLAGGVEQFF. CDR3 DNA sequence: TGCGCCAGCAGCCAAGGACTAGCGGGAGGAGTTGAGCAGTTCTTC.

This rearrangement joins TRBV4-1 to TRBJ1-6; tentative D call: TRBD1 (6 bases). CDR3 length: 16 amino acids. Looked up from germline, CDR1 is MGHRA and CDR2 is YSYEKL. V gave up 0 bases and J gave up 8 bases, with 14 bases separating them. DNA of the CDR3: TGCGCCAGCAGCCAAGATGAAACAGGGTTGCATTCACCCCTCCACTTT. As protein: CASSQDETGLHSPLHF.

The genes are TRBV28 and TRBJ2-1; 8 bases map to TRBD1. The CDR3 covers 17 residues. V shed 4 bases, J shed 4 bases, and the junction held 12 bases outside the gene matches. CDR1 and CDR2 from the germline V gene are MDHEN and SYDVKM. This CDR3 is CASSSRQGRRIYNEQFF. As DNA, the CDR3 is TGTGCCAGCAGTTCGAGACAGGGGCGCAGGATATACAATGAGCAGTTCTTC. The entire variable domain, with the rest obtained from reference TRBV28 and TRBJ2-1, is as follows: DVKVTQSSRYLVKRTGEKVFLECVQDMDHENMFWYRQDPGLGLRLIYFSYDVKMKEKGDIPEGYSVSREKKERFSLILESASTNQTSMYLCASSSRQGRRIYNEQFFGPGTRLTVL.

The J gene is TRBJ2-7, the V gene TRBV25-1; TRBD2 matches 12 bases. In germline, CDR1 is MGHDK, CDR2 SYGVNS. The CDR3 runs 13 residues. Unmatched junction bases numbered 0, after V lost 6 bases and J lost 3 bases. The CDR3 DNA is TGTGCCAGCAGACTAGCGGGAGGCTACGAGCAGTACTTC. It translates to CASRLAGGYEQYF.

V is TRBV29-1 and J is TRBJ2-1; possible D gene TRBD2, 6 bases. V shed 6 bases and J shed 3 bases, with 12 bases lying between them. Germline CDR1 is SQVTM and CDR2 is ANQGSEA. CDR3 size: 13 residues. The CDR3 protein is CSVLGGIYNEQFF. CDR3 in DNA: TGCAGCGTGCTTGGCGGGATCTACAATGAGCAGTTCTTC.

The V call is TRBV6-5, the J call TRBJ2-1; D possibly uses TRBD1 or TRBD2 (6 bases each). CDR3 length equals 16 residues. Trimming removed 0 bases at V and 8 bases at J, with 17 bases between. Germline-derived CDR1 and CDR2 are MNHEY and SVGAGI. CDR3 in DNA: TGTGCCAGCAGTTACTCGTTCGTCGGGGGCGCCGATGAGCAGTTCTTC. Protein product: CASSYSFVGGADEQFF.

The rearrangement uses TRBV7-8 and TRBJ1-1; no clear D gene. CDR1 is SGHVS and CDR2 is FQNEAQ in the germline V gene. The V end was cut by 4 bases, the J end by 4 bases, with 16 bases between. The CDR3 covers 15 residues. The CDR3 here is CASSSRLGSGTEAFF. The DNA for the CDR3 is TGTGCCAGCAGCTCTCGGCTTGGGTCGGGCACTGAAGCTTTCTTT.

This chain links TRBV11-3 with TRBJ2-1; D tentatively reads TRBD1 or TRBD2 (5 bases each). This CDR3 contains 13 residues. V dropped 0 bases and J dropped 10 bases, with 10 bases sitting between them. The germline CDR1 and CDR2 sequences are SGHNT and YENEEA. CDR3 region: CASSLDQGREQFF. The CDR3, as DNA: TGTGCCAGCAGCTTAGATCAGGGACGCGAGCAGTTCTTC.

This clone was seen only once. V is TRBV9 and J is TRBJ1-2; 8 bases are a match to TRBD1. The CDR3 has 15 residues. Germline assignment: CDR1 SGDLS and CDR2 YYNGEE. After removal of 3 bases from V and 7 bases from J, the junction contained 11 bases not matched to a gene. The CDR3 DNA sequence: TGTGCCAGCAGCGGGCCAGGGGGCGCCTTGAGTGGCTACACCTTC. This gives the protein CASSGPGGALSGYTF. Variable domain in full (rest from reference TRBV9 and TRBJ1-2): DSGVTQTPKHLITATGQRVTLRCSPRSGDLSVYWYQQSLDQGLQFLIQYYNGEERAKGNILERFSAQQFPDLHSELNLSSLELGDSALYFCASSGPGGALSGYTFGSGTRLTVV.

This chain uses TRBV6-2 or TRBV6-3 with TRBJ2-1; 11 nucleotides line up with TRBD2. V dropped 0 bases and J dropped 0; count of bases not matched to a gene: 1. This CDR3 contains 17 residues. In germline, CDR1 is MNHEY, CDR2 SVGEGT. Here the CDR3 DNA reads TGTGCCAGCAGTTACTCCACTAGCGGGGGCTCCTACAATGAGCAGTTCTTC. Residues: CASSYSTSGGSYNEQFF.